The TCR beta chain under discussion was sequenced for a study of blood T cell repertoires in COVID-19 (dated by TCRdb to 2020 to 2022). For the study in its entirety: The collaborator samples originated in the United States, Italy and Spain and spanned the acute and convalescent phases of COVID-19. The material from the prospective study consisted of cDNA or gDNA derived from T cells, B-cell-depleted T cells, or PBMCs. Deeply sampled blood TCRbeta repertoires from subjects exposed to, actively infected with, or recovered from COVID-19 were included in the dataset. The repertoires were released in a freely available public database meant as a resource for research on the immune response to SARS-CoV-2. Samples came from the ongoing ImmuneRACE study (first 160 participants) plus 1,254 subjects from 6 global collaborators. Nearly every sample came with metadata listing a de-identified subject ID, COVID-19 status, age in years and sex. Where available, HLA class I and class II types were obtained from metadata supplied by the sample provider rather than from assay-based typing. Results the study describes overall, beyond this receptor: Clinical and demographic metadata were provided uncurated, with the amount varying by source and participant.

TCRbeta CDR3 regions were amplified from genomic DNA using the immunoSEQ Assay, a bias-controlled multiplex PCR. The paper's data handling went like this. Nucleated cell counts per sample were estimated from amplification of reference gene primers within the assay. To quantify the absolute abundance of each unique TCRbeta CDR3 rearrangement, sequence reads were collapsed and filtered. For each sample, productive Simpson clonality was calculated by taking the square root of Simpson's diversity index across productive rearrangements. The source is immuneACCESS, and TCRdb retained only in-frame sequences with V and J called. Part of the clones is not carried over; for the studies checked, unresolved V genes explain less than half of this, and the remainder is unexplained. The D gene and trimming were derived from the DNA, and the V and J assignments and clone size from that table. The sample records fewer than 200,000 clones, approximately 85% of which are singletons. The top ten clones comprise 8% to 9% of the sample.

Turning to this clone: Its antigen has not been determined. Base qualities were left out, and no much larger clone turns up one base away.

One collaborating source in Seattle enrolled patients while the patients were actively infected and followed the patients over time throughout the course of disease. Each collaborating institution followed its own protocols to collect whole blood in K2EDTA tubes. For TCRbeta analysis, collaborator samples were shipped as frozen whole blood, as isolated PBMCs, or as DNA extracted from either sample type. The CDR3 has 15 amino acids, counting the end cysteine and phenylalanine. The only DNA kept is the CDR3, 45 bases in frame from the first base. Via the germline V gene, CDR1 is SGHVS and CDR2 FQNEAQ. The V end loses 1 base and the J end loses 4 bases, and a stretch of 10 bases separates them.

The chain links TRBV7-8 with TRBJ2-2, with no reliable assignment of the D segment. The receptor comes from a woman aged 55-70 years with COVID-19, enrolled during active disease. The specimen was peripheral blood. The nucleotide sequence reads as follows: TGTGCCAGCAGCTTAGAGCAAATTGGCACCGGGGAGCTGTTTTTT. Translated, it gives CASSLEQIGTGELFF.